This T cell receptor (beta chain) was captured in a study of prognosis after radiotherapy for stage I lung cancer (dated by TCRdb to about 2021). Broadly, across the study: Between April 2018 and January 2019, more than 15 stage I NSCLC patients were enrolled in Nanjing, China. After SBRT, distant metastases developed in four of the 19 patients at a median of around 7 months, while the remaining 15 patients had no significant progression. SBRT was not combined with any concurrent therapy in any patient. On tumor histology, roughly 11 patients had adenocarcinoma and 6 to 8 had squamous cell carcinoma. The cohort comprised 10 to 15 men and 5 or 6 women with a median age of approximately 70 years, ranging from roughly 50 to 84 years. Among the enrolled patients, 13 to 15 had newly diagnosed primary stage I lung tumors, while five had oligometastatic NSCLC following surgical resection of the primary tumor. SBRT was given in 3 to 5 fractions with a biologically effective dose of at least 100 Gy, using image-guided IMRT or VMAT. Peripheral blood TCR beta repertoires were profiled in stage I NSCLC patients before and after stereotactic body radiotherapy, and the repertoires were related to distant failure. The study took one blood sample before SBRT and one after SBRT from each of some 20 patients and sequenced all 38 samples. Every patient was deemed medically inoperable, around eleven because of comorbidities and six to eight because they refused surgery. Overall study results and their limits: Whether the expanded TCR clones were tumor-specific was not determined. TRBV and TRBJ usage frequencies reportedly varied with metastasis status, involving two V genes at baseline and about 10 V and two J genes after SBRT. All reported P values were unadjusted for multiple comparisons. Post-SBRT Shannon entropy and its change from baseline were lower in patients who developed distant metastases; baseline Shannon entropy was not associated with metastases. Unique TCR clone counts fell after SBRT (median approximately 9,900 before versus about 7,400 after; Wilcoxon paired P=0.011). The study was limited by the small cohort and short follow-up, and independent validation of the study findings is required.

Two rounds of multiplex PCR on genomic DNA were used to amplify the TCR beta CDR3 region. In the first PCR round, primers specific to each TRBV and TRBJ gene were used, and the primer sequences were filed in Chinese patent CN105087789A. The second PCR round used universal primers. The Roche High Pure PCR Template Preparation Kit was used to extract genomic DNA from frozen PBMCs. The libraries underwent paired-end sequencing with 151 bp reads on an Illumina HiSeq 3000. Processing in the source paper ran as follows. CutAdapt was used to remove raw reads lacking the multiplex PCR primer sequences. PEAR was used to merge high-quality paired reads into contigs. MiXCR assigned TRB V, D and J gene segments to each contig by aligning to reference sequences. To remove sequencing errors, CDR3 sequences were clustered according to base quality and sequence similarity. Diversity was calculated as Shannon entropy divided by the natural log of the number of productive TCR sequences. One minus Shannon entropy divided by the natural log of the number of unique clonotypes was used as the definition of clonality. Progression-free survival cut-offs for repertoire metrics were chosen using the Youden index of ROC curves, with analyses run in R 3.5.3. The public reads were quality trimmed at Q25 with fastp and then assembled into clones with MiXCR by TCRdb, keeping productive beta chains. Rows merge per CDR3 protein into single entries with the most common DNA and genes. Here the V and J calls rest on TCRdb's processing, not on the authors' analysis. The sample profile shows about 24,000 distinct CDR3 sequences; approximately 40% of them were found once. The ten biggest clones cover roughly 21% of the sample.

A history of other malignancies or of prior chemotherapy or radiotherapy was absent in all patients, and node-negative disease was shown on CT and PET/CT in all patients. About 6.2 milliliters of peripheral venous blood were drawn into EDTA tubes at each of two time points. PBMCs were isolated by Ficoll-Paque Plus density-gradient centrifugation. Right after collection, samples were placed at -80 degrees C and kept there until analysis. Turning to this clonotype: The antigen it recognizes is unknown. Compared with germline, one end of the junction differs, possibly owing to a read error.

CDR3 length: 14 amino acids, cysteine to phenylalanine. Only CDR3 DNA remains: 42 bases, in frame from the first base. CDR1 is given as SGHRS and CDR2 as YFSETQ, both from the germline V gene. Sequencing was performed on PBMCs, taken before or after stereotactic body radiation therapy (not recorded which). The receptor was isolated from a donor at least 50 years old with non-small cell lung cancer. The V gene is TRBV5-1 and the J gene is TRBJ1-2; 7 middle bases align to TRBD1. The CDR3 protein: CASSSYRGLSGYTF. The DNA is TGTGCCAGCAGCTCGTACAGGGGACTAAGTGGCTACACCTTC.